This T cell receptor beta chain was recorded in a study of CD8+CD57+ T cells in acquired aplastic anemia. Across the study: Recorded DNA amounts for sorted CD4+ and CD8+ cells had an average of approximately 3 ug. Roughly 9.8 million reads, on average, were obtained for CD4+ cells from healthy donors.

The germline V and J ends were trimmed by 6 bases and 6 bases, with 17 bases remaining between them. Germline V gives CDR1 LNHDA, CDR2 SQIVND (reference sequence). The CDR3 runs to 14 residues. This clonotype has more than one count but fewer than ten. What it recognizes is unknown. Study results and caveats: CD8+ Simpson's diversity showed no significant patient-control difference. The number of CD8+ CDR3 sequences shared by patients and controls was around 30.

TCR beta VDJ combinations and CDR3 sequences were profiled from genomic DNA. TCRdb passed the reads through MiXCR, listing each CDR3 protein once. Of about 62,000 distinct CDR3 sequences detected, about 54% appear once; the ten largest clones hold 2% to 2.5%. The sequence was obtained from a human donor in good health, serving as a control. This chain uses TRBV19 with TRBJ1-1; a weak D match, TRBD1 (5 bases). The material sequenced was sorted CD4+, CD8+, or CD8+CD57+ T cells (not recorded which) from PBMCs. CDR3 sequence: CASRYGDRVPEAFF. For the CDR3, the DNA is TGTGCCAGTAGATACGGTGACAGAGTCCCTGAAGCTTTCTTT. The full variable domain, completed using reference TRBV19 and TRBJ1-1, is DGGITQSPKYLFRKEGQNVTLSCEQNLNHDAMYWYRQDPGQGLRLIYYSQIVNDFQKGDIAEGYSVSREKKESFPLTVTSAQKNPTAFYLCASRYGDRVPEAFFGQGTRLTVV.